This T cell receptor beta chain was captured by sequencing in a study of molecular identifiers for immune sequencing clone quantification. The study, taken as a whole, reports: Highly expanded clone sizes could be underestimated by identical TCR molecules sharing a barcode.

V dropped 4 bases and J dropped 2 bases, with 10 bases sitting between them. This CDR3 contains 14 residues. Per germline, CDR1 MNHEY and CDR2 SVGEGT. Comment on this clonotype: Its antigen is unknown.

TCRdb re-called the PCR reads with MiXCR, one entry per CDR3 protein. The table lists roughly 320,000 distinct CDR3 sequences, about 21% of them singletons. The specimen was naive CD8+ T cells from blood, with Jurkat cell RNA spiked in. Subset noted: FACS-sorted CD8+CD4-CCR7+CD45RA+ naive T cells. This chain joins TRBV6-2 or TRBV6-3 and TRBJ2-3; D not certain. This TCR was sampled from a human donor in good health. Some libraries in this study had Jurkat cell RNA spiked in. CDR3 sequence reads: CASSLVRTTDTQYF. CDR3 bases: TGTGCCAGCAGTTTAGTGAGGACCACAGATACGCAGTATTTT.